Listed below are T cell receptor beta chains from one sample, sequenced in a study of T cell changes during pregnancy in multiple sclerosis. Assay used: immunoSEQ multiplex PCR; TCRdb lists only in-frame clones, some missing. The data contain approximately 90,000 clones, 92% of them singletons. Here the sequenced sample was peripheral blood, taken after pregnancy. The receptor set was obtained from a female donor with multiple sclerosis, enrolled in a pregnancy study. The CDR3 runs from the conserved cysteine through the conserved F or W. Fields, in order: J gene, D gene, V gene, clone size, CDR3 DNA, CDR3 protein. The D gene is left open where the match is weak. Clone size is shown for a subset of rows, as once, few, many or a class of expanded clone.

TRBJ2-7 TRBD1 TRBV18 - TGTGCCAGCTCACGAGTCCTAACAGGGGGCGCATCCTACGAGCAGTACTTC CASSRVLTGGASYEQYF
TRBJ2-4 - TRBV7-9 few TGTGCCAGCAGCCCCCCCGAGCTAGTAAGAAACATTCAGTACTTC CASSPPELVRNIQYF
TRBJ2-1 TRBD1 TRBV6-5 - TGTGCCAGCAGTCAGGGACAGGTGAATGAGCAGTTCTTC CASSQGQVNEQFF
TRBJ1-1 - TRBV30 - TGTGCCTGGAGTGCCCGACGGGACACTGAAGCTTTCTTT CAWSARRDTEAFF
TRBJ2-7 TRBD2 TRBV5-1 - TGCGCCAGCAGGTTGGGTGGCGGGAGGAACTACGAGCAGTACTTC CASRLGGGRNYEQYF
TRBJ2-1 - TRBV18 - TGTGCCAGCTCACCAATTGGTAGCCTCAAGGAGCAGTTCTTC CASSPIGSLKEQFF
TRBJ2-1 TRBD2 TRBV7-8 few TGTGCCAGCAGCTTAGGGGGGGGTGGGAGTTCCTACAATGAGCAGTTCTTC CASSLGGGGSSYNEQFF
TRBJ2-1 - TRBV5-1 - TGCGCCAGCAGCACGTCAGGGGATTCCAGCTCCTACAATGAGCAGTTCTTC CASSTSGDSSSYNEQFF
TRBJ2-7 TRBD1 TRBV5-1 - TGCGCCAGCAGCCTTAGGGACAGGGGAGACGAGCAGTACTTC CASSLRDRGDEQYF
TRBJ2-2 TRBD1 TRBV5-1 once TGCGCCAGCAGCTTGCCCGGACAGGCCCGGACCGGGGAGCTGTTTTTT CASSLPGQARTGELFF
TRBJ1-5 - TRBV2 - TGTGCCAGCAGTGAAAACCAGGGAAGCCAGCCCCAGCATTTT CASSENQGSQPQHF
TRBJ2-1 - TRBV7-2 - TGTGCCAGCAGCTTATGGGCGGGGGCCCAAAATGAGCAGTTCTTC CASSLWAGAQNEQFF
TRBJ2-1 TRBD2 TRBV11-2 - TGTGCCAGCAGCCCCGACGGCCTAGCGGGATACAATGAGCAGTTCTTC CASSPDGLAGYNEQFF
TRBJ1-4 - TRBV7-2 - TGTGCCAGCAGCTATGTAGTGCCACCAACTAATGAAAAACTGTTTTTT CASSYVVPPTNEKLFF
TRBJ1-3 - TRBV6-5 - TGTGCCAGCAGTTATTCGGAGGCGGGCTCTGGAAACACCATATATTTT CASSYSEAGSGNTIYF
TRBJ2-7 - TRBV2 - TGTGCCAGCAGCCAAGACTTCTACGAGCAGTACTTC CASSQDFYEQYF
TRBJ1-5 TRBD1 TRBV6-1 - TGTGCCAGCAGGGAAAGGGGGCAATGGAGCAATCAGCCCCAGCATTTT CASRERGQWSNQPQHF
TRBJ2-3 - TRBV7-2 - TGTGCCAGCAGCTTAGTTCAGCGGACGACTAGTTACACAGATACGCAGTATTTT CASSLVQRTTSYTDTQYF
TRBJ1-2 TRBD1 TRBV6-1 - TGTGCCAGCAGTGAATATGGGACAGGAGAGGAAGGCTACACCTTC CASSEYGTGEEGYTF
TRBJ1-5 TRBD1 TRBV18 - TGTGCCAGCTCACCACAGGGGGCTTATGATCAGCCCCAGCATTTT CASSPQGAYDQPQHF
TRBJ1-2 - TRBV10-3 - TGTGCCATCAGTGAGTCGGCAGACTTCTATGGCTACACCTTC CAISESADFYGYTF
TRBJ1-5 - TRBV4-2 - TGTGCCAGCAGCCAAGGTAGCGAAAGCAATCAGCCCCAGCATTTT CASSQGSESNQPQHF
TRBJ2-5 - TRBV5-6 once TGTGCCAGCAGGTTAGCGCCCCAAGAGACCCAGTACTTC CASRLAPQETQYF
TRBJ2-7 TRBD1 TRBV19 - TGTGCCAGTACCCCAGGGGGAGACGAGCAGTACTTC CASTPGGDEQYF
TRBJ1-2 - TRBV30 - TGTGCCTGGAGTCCGGGGGGGAACTATGGCTACACCTTC CAWSPGGNYGYTF
TRBJ2-7 TRBD2 TRBV6-1 - TGTGCCAGCACTCCCCAGGGACTAGCGGGTACCGAGCAGTACTTC CASTPQGLAGTEQYF
TRBJ2-5 - TRBV20-1 - TGCAGTGCTAACGGGGAGACCCAGTACTTC CSANGETQYF
TRBJ2-1 - TRBV5-4 - TGTGCCAGCAGCGTCTTCCTAGGGGAAGCACAATTCTTC CASSVFLGEAQFF
TRBJ2-7 TRBD1 TRBV5-6 - TGTGCCAGCAGCGCGTCGGACAGGGGATACGAGCAGTACTTC CASSASDRGYEQYF
TRBJ2-3 - TRBV25-1 - TGTGCCAGCAGTGGGACAGGCACAGATACGCAGTATTTT CASSGTGTDTQYF
TRBJ2-1 - TRBV6-5 - TGTGCCAGCAGTTTGGGAGACTACAATGAGCAGTTCTTC CASSLGDYNEQFF
TRBJ1-3 - TRBV11-1 - TGTGCCAGCAGCTCCGTGGCAGCTGGAAACACCATATATTTT CASSSVAAGNTIYF
TRBJ2-7 - TRBV7-6 - TGTGCCAGCAGCCCGTCTGGAGGGGAGAACGAGCAGTACTTC CASSPSGGENEQYF
TRBJ1-5 TRBD1 TRBV2 - TGTGCCAGCAGACCTGAGACAGGGAGAAATCAGCCCCAGCATTTT CASRPETGRNQPQHF
TRBJ1-1 - TRBV30 - TGTGCCTGGACCCCGGGGGGTAGGGCAGCTTTCTTT CAWTPGGRAAFF